This T cell receptor (beta chain) was observed in a study of PD-1 blockade in classical Hodgkin lymphoma. Study observations and caveats: Those starting nivolumab under 1 year post-ASCT were excluded.

As to this clone: Antigen: not known.

Germline V lookup: CDR1 MNHEY, CDR2 SVGAGI. This CDR3 comprises 14 residues. V lost 5 bases to trimming and J lost 9 bases; unmatched junction nucleotides: 12. This table comes from immunoSEQ multiplex PCR, and its TCRdb copy is limited to in-frame clones, with some not included. Of 75,000 to 100,000 clones in the sample, 75% to 90% were seen once. Every single patient, without exception, relapsed after autologous stem cell transplantation, and brentuximab vedotin exposure varied. The chain has TRBV6-5 and TRBJ1-2, with 7 bases that match TRBD1. The sequences come from peripheral blood mononuclear cells (PBMCs), collected at baseline. This receptor was taken from a human donor with classical Hodgkin lymphoma. CDR3 nucleotide sequence: TGTGCCAGCAGTGACAGGGACAACTATGGTAGCTACACCTTC. Protein: CASSDRDNYGSYTF.